The sequence of this T cell receptor (beta chain) was determined in a study of blood T cell repertoires in COVID-19. On the study more broadly: The origin of the acute and convalescent COVID-19 samples was the United States, Italy and Spain. The cDNA or gDNA used as material had been derived from T cells, B-cell-depleted T cells, or PBMCs.

A Seattle source enrolled patients during active infection and followed them longitudinally. Sequencing was performed with immunoSEQ multiplex PCR; in TCRdb, only in-frame clones are kept and a portion is missing. The table includes 250,000 to 300,000 clones, around nine tenths detected once. Sequencing was carried out using peripheral blood. The clonotype comes from a woman in her thirties with COVID-19, enrolled during active disease.

CDR3 coding DNA: TGTGCCAGCAGCCCAATAAAGATAGCCTCCTACGAGCAGTACTTC. Protein: CASSPIKIASYEQYF. The chain has TRBV7-2 and TRBJ2-7; D is ambiguous. CDR1 is SGHTA and CDR2 is FQGNSA in the germline V gene. The CDR3 spans 15 residues. Trimming removed 5 bases from V and 0 bases from J, with 14 bases in between. The full variable domain, rest sourced from reference TRBV7-2 and TRBJ2-7, is GAGVSQSPSNKVTEKGKDVELRCDPISGHTALYWYRQSLGQGLEFLIYFQGNSAPDKSGLPSDRFSAERTGGSVSTLTIQRTQQEDSAVYLCASSPIKIASYEQYFGPGTRLTVT.